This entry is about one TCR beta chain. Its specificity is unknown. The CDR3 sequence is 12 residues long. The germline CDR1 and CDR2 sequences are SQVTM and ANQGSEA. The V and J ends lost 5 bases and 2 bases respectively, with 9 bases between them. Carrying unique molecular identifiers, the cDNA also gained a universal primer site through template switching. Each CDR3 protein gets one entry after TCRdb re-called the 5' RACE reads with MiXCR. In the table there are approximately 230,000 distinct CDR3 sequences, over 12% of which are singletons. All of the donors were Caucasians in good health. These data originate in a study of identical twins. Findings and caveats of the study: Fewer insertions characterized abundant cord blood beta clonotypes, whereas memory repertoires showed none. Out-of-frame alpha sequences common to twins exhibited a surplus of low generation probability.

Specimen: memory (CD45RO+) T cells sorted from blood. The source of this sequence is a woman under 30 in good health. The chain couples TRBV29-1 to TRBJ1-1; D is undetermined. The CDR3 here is CSVRLPNTEAFF. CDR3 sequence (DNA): TGCAGCGTTAGATTACCTAACACTGAAGCTTTCTTT.